A single sample gave rise to the 20 T cell receptor beta chains below, sequenced in a study of identical twins (dated by TCRdb to about 2016). The library was produced with 5' RACE. TCRdb records Illumina HiSeq 2000 as the sequencer. The raw public data were reprocessed by TCRdb itself: fastp quality trimming at Q25, MiXCR clonotype calling, in-frame beta chains only. Each entry merges the rows of one CDR3 protein and shows their most common DNA and genes. The sample contains roughly 230,000 distinct CDR3 sequences, roughly 8% of them found a single time. Of the sample, over 2.5% falls within the top ten clones. These data also formed part of another study, on yellow fever vaccine responses in identical twins.

Sequenced input: CD8+ T cells sorted from blood. The source is a woman aged 18-29 years in good health.

A few counts support this clonotype. The chain couples TRBV12-3 or TRBV12-4 to TRBJ2-7; D gene unclear. Between the trimmed V and J ends, which lost 1 base and 2 bases, there was a span of 9 bases. The CDR3 runs to 14 residues. The CDR3 region is CASSLGPAAYEQYF. The CDR3 region has the DNA TGTGCCAGCAGTTTAGGGCCGGCAGCCTACGAGCAGTACTTC.

V is TRBV27 and J is TRBJ2-1, with no clear D. Germline values: CDR1 MNHEY, CDR2 SMNVEV (reference sequence). The CDR3 has 15 amino acids. V gave up 6 bases and J gave up 0 bases, with 12 bases separating them. The CDR3 DNA follows: TGTGCCAGCAGCCCTGAGAGGAGCTCCTACAATGAGCAGTTCTTC. Its protein product is CASSPERSSYNEQFF.

This clonotype came up many times. This chain connects TRBV28 to TRBJ2-7; the D is unclear. Germline V CDR1 and CDR2: MDHEN, SYDVKM. CDR3 length equals 13 residues. V lost 10 bases to trimming and J lost 0 bases, with 13 bases between them. CDR3 coding DNA: TGTGCCACGACAAGAGTAGACTCCTACGAGCAGTACTTC. Protein product: CATTRVDSYEQYF. Supplemented by reference TRBV28 and TRBJ2-7, the full variable domain reads DVKVTQSSRYLVKRTGEKVFLECVQDMDHENMFWYRQDPGLGLRLIYFSYDVKMKEKGDIPEGYSVSREKKERFSLILESASTNQTSMYLCATTRVDSYEQYFGPGTRLTVT.

This chain joins TRBV19 and TRBJ2-7; possibly TRBD1 for D (5 bases). The CDR3 extends over 13 amino acids. Germline V lookup: CDR1 LNHDA, CDR2 SQIVND (reference sequence). The V end lost 1 base, the J end lost 5 bases, and 9 bases lay between the germline ends. The CDR3 loop reads CASSIVQGDEQYF. CDR3 DNA: TGTGCCAGTAGTATAGTCCAGGGTGACGAGCAGTACTTC. Drawing the rest from reference TRBV19 and TRBJ2-7, the complete variable domain is DGGITQSPKYLFRKEGQNVTLSCEQNLNHDAMYWYRQDPGQGLRLIYYSQIVNDFQKGDIAEGYSVSREKKESFPLTVTSAQKNPTAFYLCASSIVQGDEQYFGPGTRLTVT.

This chain links TRBV12-3 or TRBV12-4 with TRBJ2-7; D perhaps matches TRBD1 (7 bases). The CDR3 spans 13 residues. Trimming stripped 5 bases from V and 2 bases from J, with 10 bases between. CDR3 bases: TGTGCCAGCAGTCCAGGGGGGCCCTACGAGCAGTACTTC. Protein sequence: CASSPGGPYEQYF.

This chain links TRBV12-3 or TRBV12-4 with TRBJ1-2; D possibly corresponds to TRBD1 (6 bases). This CDR3 has 14 amino acids. V lost 3 bases and J 6 bases, leaving 14 bases between the germline ends. The CDR3 DNA sequence: TGTGCCAGCAGTTTTATGGCAGGGGTTGATGGCTACACCTTC. Translating it yields CASSFMAGVDGYTF.

This clonotype was seen at least ten times. The chain couples TRBV12-3 or TRBV12-4 to TRBJ2-7; D is unresolved. V was trimmed by 6 bases and J by 3 bases, leaving 12 bases between them. The CDR3 has 13 residues. In DNA, the CDR3 is TGTGCCAGCAGCCCCAGGCCAAACTACGAGCAGTACTTC. This gives the protein CASSPRPNYEQYF.

This clonotype was seen at least ten times. V gene TRBV5-1 combines with J gene TRBJ2-1, with D perhaps given as TRBD1 or TRBD2 (6 bases each). CDR1 is SGHRS and CDR2 is YFSETQ in the germline V gene. The CDR3 consists of 15 residues. V was cut by 4 bases and J by 9 bases, with 20 bases left in between. In DNA form, the CDR3 reads TGCGCCAGCAGCCACGGGGGCGGGACCCTCAGTGAGCAGTTCTTC. Its translation: CASSHGGGTLSEQFF.

Comment on this clonotype: Since a much larger clone is just one base distant, this may be a read error. The chain combines TRBV4-3 with TRBJ2-5, with 8 nucleotides matching TRBD2. V lost 4 bases and J lost 5; bases outside the gene matches: 15. The CDR3 extends over 17 amino acids. The germline V gene encodes CDR1 LGHNA and CDR2 YSLEER. The CDR3: CASSRELSGRNWETQYF. CDR3 in DNA: TGCGCCAGCAGCCGAGAGTTGAGCGGGAGAAATTGGGAGACCCAGTACTTC.

The V gene is TRBV6-1, the J gene TRBJ2-3; 8 nucleotides line up with TRBD2. Germline assignment: CDR1 MNHNS and CDR2 SASEGT. The CDR3 contains 14 residues. J was trimmed by 4 bases and V by 8 bases; bases with no gene match: 8. As DNA, the CDR3 is TGTGCCAGCTGTCCCGGGGGGGCATCAGATACGCAGTATTTT. Amino acid sequence: CASCPGGASDTQYF.

The J gene is TRBJ2-5, the V gene TRBV6-1, with D perhaps TRBD2 (6 bases). With 0 bases removed from V and 5 bases from J, the gap between germline ends came to 16 bases. The CDR3 runs to 16 residues. CDR1 is MNHNS and CDR2 is SASEGT in the germline V gene. CDR3 nucleotide sequence: TGTGCCAGCAGTGAAGCCGGGAGCACGGGGGAGGAGACCCAGTACTTC. This codes for CASSEAGSTGEETQYF.

This chain joins TRBV4-1 and TRBJ1-5; D may be TRBD1 (6 bases). The CDR3 contains 14 residues. The V gene lost 2 bases and the J gene lost 6 bases, with 11 bases spanning the gap. The V gene's germline CDR1 is MGHRA and CDR2 YSYEKL. CDR3: CASSQLPGVQPQHF. CDR3 in DNA: TGCGCCAGCAGCCAATTACCAGGGGTTCAGCCCCAGCATTTT.

This clonotype appeared many times. The V call is TRBV27, the J call TRBJ2-7, with TRBD1 identical over 11 bases. This CDR3 has 14 residues. The V gene's germline CDR1 is MNHEY and CDR2 SMNVEV (reference sequence). Trimming took 4 bases from V and 3 from J; bases not matched to a gene: 2. Here the CDR3 reads CASSSGTGGYEQYF. Here the CDR3 DNA reads TGTGCCAGCAGTTCCGGGACAGGGGGCTACGAGCAGTACTTC.

CDR3 sequence reads: CSAPPGGPWNEQYF. CDR3 nucleotide sequence: TGCAGTGCTCCTCCAGGGGGACCTTGGAACGAGCAGTACTTC. The genes are TRBV20-1 and TRBJ2-7, with 7 bases aligning to TRBD1. V dropped 5 bases and J dropped 5; count of bases not matched to a gene: 12. Per the germline V gene, CDR1 is DFQATT and CDR2 is SNEGSKA (reference sequence). This CDR3 region has 14 residues.

The rearrangement links TRBV6-1 to TRBJ2-5, with D perhaps TRBD1 or TRBD2 (5 bases each). Germline V gene lookup returns CDR1 MNHNS and CDR2 SASEGT. Deletions cut 10 bases from V and 0 bases from J, with 12 bases between. The CDR3 totals 13 residues. The CDR3: CATSWGYQETQYF. The CDR3 coding sequence is TGTGCCACCTCGTGGGGGTACCAAGAGACCCAGTACTTC.

The chain couples TRBV4-2 to TRBJ1-2; D is ambiguous. V shed 0 bases and J shed 4 bases, with 15 bases lying between them. Germline lookup yields CDR1 LGHNA and CDR2 YNFKEQ. The CDR3 has 16 amino acids. CDR3 protein: CASSQEYEGTIYGYTF. The CDR3 DNA reads TGTGCCAGCAGCCAAGAATATGAGGGTACGATCTATGGCTACACCTTC.

This clonotype came up many times. The rearrangement joins TRBV27 to TRBJ2-7; D is perhaps TRBD1 or TRBD2 (5 bases each). Trimming removed 2 bases from V and 10 bases from J, with 15 bases in between. Per germline, CDR1 MNHEY and CDR2 SMNVEV (reference sequence). This CDR3 is built from 13 residues. CDR3 sequence (DNA): TGTGCCAGCAGTTTACCTCCCGGGACCCACCAGTACTTC. This translates into CASSLPPGTHQYF.

This clonotype was seen a few times. This chain uses TRBV6-9 with TRBJ2-5; D may be TRBD1 or TRBD2 (5 bases each). CDR3 size: 14 residues. Germline CDR1 MNHGY, CDR2 SVAAGI. Trimming pared 5 bases from V and 4 bases from J, leaving 14 bases between. The CDR3 reads CASSKGRQGETQYF. CDR3 nucleotide sequence: TGTGCCAGCAGTAAGGGACGTCAGGGAGAGACCCAGTACTTC.

This clonotype was counted at least ten times. The chain couples TRBV6-2 or TRBV6-3 to TRBJ2-1; 7 nucleotides align to TRBD2. With V trimmed by 6 bases and J by 4 bases, 12 bases remained unmatched. Germline-derived CDR1 and CDR2 are MNHEY and SVGEGT. There are 16 residues in the CDR3. CDR3 coding DNA: TGTGCCAGCAGAGCTTCTCGGGGGAGGGGATACAATGAGCAGTTCTTC. Protein sequence: CASRASRGRGYNEQFF.

A few counts support this clonotype. The chain is built from TRBV6-1 and TRBJ2-2; D is perhaps TRBD1 (7 bases). CDR1 is MNHNS and CDR2 is SASEGT in the germline V gene. V was shortened by 3 bases and J by 2 bases, with 10 bases between the two germline ends. This CDR3 is 15 amino acids long. CDR3 DNA: TGTGCCAGCAGTGAGACAGGGACTAACACCGGGGAGCTGTTTTTT. Protein sequence: CASSETGTNTGELFF.